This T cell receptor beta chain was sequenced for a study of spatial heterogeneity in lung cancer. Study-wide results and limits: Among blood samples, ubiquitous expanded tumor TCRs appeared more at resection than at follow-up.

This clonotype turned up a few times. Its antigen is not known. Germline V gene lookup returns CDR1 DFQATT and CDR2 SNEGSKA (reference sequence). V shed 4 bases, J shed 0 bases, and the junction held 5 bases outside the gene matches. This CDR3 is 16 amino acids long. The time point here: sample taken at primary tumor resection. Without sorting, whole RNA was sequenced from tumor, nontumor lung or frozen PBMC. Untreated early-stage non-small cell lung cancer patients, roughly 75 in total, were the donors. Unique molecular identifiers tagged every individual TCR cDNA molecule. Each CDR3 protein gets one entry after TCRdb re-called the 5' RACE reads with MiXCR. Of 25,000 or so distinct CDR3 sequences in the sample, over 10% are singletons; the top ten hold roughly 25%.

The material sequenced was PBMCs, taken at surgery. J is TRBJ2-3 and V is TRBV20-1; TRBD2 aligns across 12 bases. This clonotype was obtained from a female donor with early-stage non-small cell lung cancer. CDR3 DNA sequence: TGCAGTGCTAATCTAGCGGGAGGGCCCAGCACAGATACGCAGTATTTT. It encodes CSANLAGGPSTDTQYF.